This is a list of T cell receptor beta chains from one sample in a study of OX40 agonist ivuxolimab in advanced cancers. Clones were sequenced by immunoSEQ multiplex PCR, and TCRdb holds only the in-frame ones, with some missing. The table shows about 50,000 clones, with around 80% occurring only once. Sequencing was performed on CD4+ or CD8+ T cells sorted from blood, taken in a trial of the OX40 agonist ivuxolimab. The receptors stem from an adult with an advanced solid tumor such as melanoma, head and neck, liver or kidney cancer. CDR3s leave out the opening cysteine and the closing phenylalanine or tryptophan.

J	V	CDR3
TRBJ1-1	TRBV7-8	ASSLARALDTEAF
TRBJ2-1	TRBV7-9	ASTREGGLAGGNGYEQF
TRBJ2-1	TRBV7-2	ASSLNGGYNEQF
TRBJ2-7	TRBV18	ASSPRFSSSGEYEQY
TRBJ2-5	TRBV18	ASRRDRGGETQY
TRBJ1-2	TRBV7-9	ASSSHTGWGYGYT
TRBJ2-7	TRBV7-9	ASSLGVSWDRESSYEQY
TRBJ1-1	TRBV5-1	ASSSQGSGTEAF
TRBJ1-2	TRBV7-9	ASSLAGQGVSGYT
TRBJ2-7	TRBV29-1	SIKDRVYEQY
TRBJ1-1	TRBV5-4	ASSLRDSEAF
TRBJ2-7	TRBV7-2	ASSRTSLNSYEQY
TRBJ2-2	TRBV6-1	ASSEARTWGTGELF
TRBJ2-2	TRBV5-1	ASSLAVKLADTGELF
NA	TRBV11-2	ASSQVRTSGRRTYEQY
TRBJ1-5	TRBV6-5	ASSYVAGGEPQH